This is a list of T cell receptor beta chains from one sample in a study of control samples from healthy donors and cancer patients. Assay: immunoSEQ multiplex PCR; the TCRdb copy retains only in-frame clones and omits some. The sample shows about 160,000 clones, approximately 94% of them seen only once. The sequenced sample was blood. These receptors originate from a middle-aged woman in good health. Both conserved end residues are part of each CDR3. D genes are given only for firm matches. Part of the rows lack a size; the others show once, few, many or a class for expanded clones.

j_call cdr3_length d_call v_call clone_size cdr3_aa cdr3_nt
TRBJ1-4 16 TRBD1 TRBV4-2 NA CASSQARTGVNEKLFF TGTGCCAGCAGCCAAGCGAGGACAGGTGTAAATGAAAAACTGTTTTTT
TRBJ2-3 16 TRBD1 TRBV4-3 once CASSQEVGQGVDTQYF TGCGCCAGCAGCCAAGAAGTCGGGCAGGGGGTAGATACGCAGTATTTT
TRBJ1-2 15 NA TRBV6-6 NA CASQWGGAEDYGYTF TGTGCCAGCCAATGGGGGGGGGCAGAGGACTATGGCTACACCTTC
TRBJ2-1 16 TRBD1 TRBV11-3 NA CASSLGLQGSYNEQFF TGTGCCAGCAGCTTAGGGTTACAGGGGAGCTACAATGAGCAGTTCTTC
TRBJ1-2 16 TRBD1 TRBV19 NA CASSTLTGQANYGYTF TGTGCCAGTAGTACCCTGACAGGGCAAGCTAACTATGGCTACACCTTC
TRBJ1-2 14 NA TRBV6-5 NA CASREGTTRYGYTF TGTGCCAGCAGAGAGGGAACGACGAGGTATGGCTACACCTTC
TRBJ2-2 15 NA TRBV5-1 NA CASSLPGGGTGELFF TGCGCCAGCAGCTTGCCAGGGGGGGGTACCGGGGAGCTGTTTTTT
TRBJ2-3 17 TRBD1 TRBV19 NA CASSKRLTGTGTDTQYF TGTGCCAGTAGTAAGAGGTTGACAGGGACCGGCACAGATACGCAGTATTTT
TRBJ2-7 14 NA TRBV4-1 NA CASSQDRATYEQYF TGCGCCAGCAGCCAAGATCGCGCTACGTACGAGCAGTACTTC
TRBJ2-7 13 NA TRBV5-6 once CASSLFSSYEQYF TGTGCCAGCAGCTTGTTCAGCTCCTACGAGCAGTACTTC
TRBJ1-2 14 NA TRBV7-2 NA CASSGTSGNYGYTF TGTGCCAGCAGCGGGACGTCTGGTAACTATGGCTACACCTTC
TRBJ1-2 12 NA TRBV10-3 NA CAISSIGVGYTF TGTGCCATCAGCTCTATCGGTGTGGGCTACACCTTC
TRBJ2-2 15 NA TRBV7-2 NA CASSARQAVSGELFF TGTGCCAGCAGCGCGCGACAGGCGGTCAGCGGGGAGCTGTTTTTT
TRBJ2-1 14 NA TRBV27 NA CASSFIRYGSEQFF TGTGCCAGCAGTTTTATCCGATATGGTTCTGAGCAGTTCTTC
TRBJ1-2 15 TRBD1 TRBV7-2 NA CASSTRQGAAYGYTF TGTGCCAGCAGCACCCGACAGGGGGCGGCGTATGGCTACACCTTC
TRBJ2-3 16 NA TRBV7-9 NA CASSLASVPSTDTQYF TGTGCCAGCAGCTTAGCTAGCGTACCTAGCACAGATACGCAGTATTTT
TRBJ1-5 14 TRBD1 TRBV6-5 NA CASSRDRRNQPQHF TGTGCCAGCAGCCGGGACAGGCGGAATCAGCCCCAGCATTTT
TRBJ2-2 15 NA TRBV2 NA CASSEGTINTGELFF TGTGCCAGCAGTGAAGGGACGATTAACACCGGGGAGCTGTTTTTT
TRBJ2-1 11 NA TRBV5-4 NA CASSLGREVFF TGTGCCAGCAGCTTGGGCAGGGAGGTGTTCTTC
TRBJ2-7 15 TRBD1 TRBV7-9 NA CASSLAFGQGREQYF TGTGCCAGCAGCTTAGCGTTCGGACAGGGTCGCGAGCAGTACTTC
TRBJ1-3 16 TRBD1 TRBV10-2 NA CASSERGRSGGNTIYF TGCGCCAGCAGTGAAAGGGGGCGTTCTGGTGGAAACACCATATATTTT
TRBJ1-2 13 TRBD1 TRBV28 NA CASSTTGYYGYTF TGTGCCAGCAGTACGACAGGGTACTATGGCTACACCTTC
TRBJ2-3 11 NA TRBV27 NA CASSFADTQYF TGTGCCAGCAGTTTTGCAGATACGCAGTATTTT
TRBJ2-7 14 NA TRBV7-2 NA CASSLRLDKYEQYF TGTGCCAGCAGCTTGAGGTTGGATAAGTACGAGCAGTACTTC